The entry below describes one T cell receptor beta chain. Its antigen remains unidentified. No base qualities exist here, and no much larger clone lies one base off it. Each collaborating institution followed its own protocols to collect whole blood in K2EDTA tubes. Collaborator samples were shipped for TCRbeta analysis as frozen whole blood, isolated PBMCs, or DNA extracted from either sample type. These data belong to a study of blood T cell repertoires in COVID-19 (dated by TCRdb to about 2020). With regard to the full study: The collaborator samples originated in the United States, Italy and Spain and spanned the acute and convalescent phases of COVID-19. The prospective study material was composed of cDNA or gDNA derived from T cells, B-cell-depleted T cells, or PBMCs. Deeply sampled blood TCRbeta repertoires from subjects exposed to, actively infected with, or recovered from COVID-19 were included in the dataset. The repertoires were released in a freely available public database intended as a resource for research on the immune response to SARS-CoV-2. Samples came from the ongoing ImmuneRACE study (first 160 participants) plus 1,254 subjects from 6 global collaborators. Sample metadata almost always included a de-identified subject ID, COVID-19 status, age in years and sex. Where HLA class I and class II types were available, the types were taken from metadata supplied by the sample provider, not from assay-based typing.

TCRbeta CDR3 regions were amplified from genomic DNA by means of the immunoSEQ Assay, a bias-controlled multiplex PCR. Per the authors' processing: The number of nucleated cells in each sample was estimated from the amplification of reference gene primers within the assay. To quantify the absolute abundance of each unique TCRbeta CDR3 rearrangement, sequence reads were collapsed and filtered. Productive Simpson clonality was computed per sample as the square root of Simpson's diversity index over productive rearrangements. The source is immuneACCESS, and TCRdb retained only in-frame sequences with V and J called. Part of the clones is not carried over; for the studies checked, unresolved V genes explain less than half of this, and the remainder is unexplained. V and J calls and clone size are as listed in that table; D and trimming were resolved from the DNA. This sample is represented by under 170,000 clones; 87% of them were singletons. In total, the top ten clones hold about 4.2% of the sample.

On the study overall, not on this receptor specifically: The amount of clinical and demographic metadata varied by source and participant and was provided uncurated.

There are 14 amino acids in the CDR3, from cysteine to phenylalanine inclusive. Of all the DNA, just the CDR3 is kept, 42 bases in frame from base 1. CDR1 is given as LNHNV and CDR2 as YYDKDF, both from the germline V gene (reference sequence). V loses 3 bases of germline sequence and J loses 8 bases, and the interval between the two ends is 16 bases. This sequence was found in a woman aged 55-75 years with active or convalescent COVID-19. Sequences were obtained from peripheral blood. The rearrangement combines TRBV15 with TRBJ1-2, with TRBD1 as a weak D call on 5 bases. The CDR3 reads CATSSQGAVRGYTF. At the DNA level, the sequence is TGTGCCACCAGCAGCCAAGGGGCGGTGAGGGGCTACACCTTC. The CDR3, completed at both ends by the reference TRBV15 and TRBJ1-2 genes, gives the full variable domain DAMVIQNPRYQVTQFGKPVTLSCSQTLNHNVMYWYQQKSSQAPKLLFHYYDKDFNNEADTPDNFQSRRPNTSFCFLDIRSPGLGDTAMYLCATSSQGAVRGYTFGSGTRLTVV.